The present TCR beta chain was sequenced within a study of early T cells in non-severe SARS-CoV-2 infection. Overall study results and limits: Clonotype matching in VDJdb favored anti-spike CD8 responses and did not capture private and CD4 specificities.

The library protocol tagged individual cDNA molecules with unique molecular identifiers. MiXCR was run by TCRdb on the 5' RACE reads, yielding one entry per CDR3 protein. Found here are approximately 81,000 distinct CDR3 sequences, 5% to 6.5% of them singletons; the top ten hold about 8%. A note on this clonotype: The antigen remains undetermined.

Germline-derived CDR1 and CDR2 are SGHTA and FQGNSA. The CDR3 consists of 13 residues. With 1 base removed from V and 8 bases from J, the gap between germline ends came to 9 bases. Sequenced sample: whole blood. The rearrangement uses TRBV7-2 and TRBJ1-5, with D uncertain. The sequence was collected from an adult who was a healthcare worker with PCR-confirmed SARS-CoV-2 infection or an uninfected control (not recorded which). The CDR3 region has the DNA TGTGCCAGCAGCTTAGGGGCGGATAAGCCCCAGCATTTT. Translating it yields CASSLGADKPQHF.